This T cell receptor beta chain was identified during a study of T cell responses to AZD1222 COVID-19 vaccine. This clone was observed a handful of times. Sequenced by immunoSEQ multiplex PCR; TCRdb stores in-frame clones only, minus some. In the table there are 150,000 or so clones, around nine tenths of which are singletons. The junction had 13 bases not matched to a gene; V was cut back by 6 bases and J by 1 base. CDR1 is MDHEN and CDR2 is SYDVKM in the germline V gene. The CDR3 totals 19 residues. V usage is TRBV28 and J usage is TRBJ1-6; 9 bases are a match to TRBD1. The sample here was peripheral blood, taken on day 0 of AZD1222 vaccination. The source of this sequence is an adult in good health. The CDR3 DNA reads as TGTGCCAGCAGGCTGACAGGGCCGGGACAGGGTTCCTATAATTCACCCCTCCACTTT. Its translation is CASRLTGPGQGSYNSPLHF.